The 30 T cell receptor beta chains presented below share a single source sample, sequenced in a study of neurological immune-mediated disorders. Via MiXCR, TCRdb re-called the 5' RACE reads, giving one row per CDR3 protein. The table has around 69,000 distinct CDR3 sequences, 3% to 3.5% seen once. Material for sequencing was PBMCs. All receptors derive from a man aged 35-49 years with multiple sclerosis.

The sample holds many counts of this clonotype. The V and J genes are TRBV24-1 and TRBJ2-7; 8 bases line up with TRBD1. This CDR3 is 15 amino acids long. V lost 3 bases to trimming and J lost 5 bases; unmatched junction nucleotides: 8. Germline values: CDR1 KGHDR, CDR2 SFDVKD. The CDR3, as DNA: TGTGCCACCAGTGATCCAGGGCAGGGGGCGAACGAGCAGTACTTC. This gives the protein CATSDPGQGANEQYF.

This clonotype was seen repeatedly, ten times or more. The gene calls are TRBV20-1 and TRBJ2-3; TRBD2 matches at 9 bases. This CDR3 region has 14 residues. V lost 5 bases, J lost 2 bases, and 5 bases stayed unmatched. CDR1 and CDR2 (germline): DFQATT, SNEGSKA (reference sequence). For the CDR3, the DNA is TGCAGTGCTCCCCGGACTAGCGCCACAGATACGCAGTATTTT. Translation: CSAPRTSATDTQYF.

Of note for this clonotype: It may be a read error: a sequence one base away is much more abundant. The gene calls are TRBV6-6 and TRBJ2-1; perhaps D is TRBD1 or TRBD2 (5 bases each). V was pared by 8 bases and J by 5 bases, with 19 bases between. The CDR3 extends over 15 amino acids. CDR1 MNHNY and CDR2 SVGAGI come from the germline V gene (reference sequence). The CDR3 sequence: CASDGKGAINNEQFF. The CDR3, as DNA: TGTGCCAGCGACGGGAAAGGGGCCATTAACAATGAGCAGTTCTTC.

The table lists this clonotype with many counts. The chain recombines TRBV7-3 with TRBJ1-5; 7 nucleotides line up with TRBD1. CDR1 and CDR2 from the germline V gene are SGHTA and FQGTGA. The CDR3 totals 17 residues. The trim removed 5 bases at V and 3 bases at J, leaving 13 bases unmatched. The CDR3 loop is CASSLTDRARVNQPQHF. Written as DNA, the CDR3 is TGTGCCAGCAGCCTCACTGACAGGGCACGGGTCAATCAGCCCCAGCATTTT.

This clonotype was seen repeatedly, ten times or more. The V and J genes are TRBV3-1 and TRBJ2-5; perhaps TRBD2 as D (6 bases). V lost 3 bases and J 1 base, leaving 15 bases between the germline ends. CDR1 and CDR2 (germline): LGHDT, YNNKEL (reference sequence). The CDR3 spans 16 residues. CDR3 bases: TGTGCCAGCAGCCAGGGTTTAACGGGAGCCCAAGAGACCCAGTACTTC. Translation gives CASSQGLTGAQETQYF.

In its sample, this clonotype was seen many times. This chain joins TRBV7-9 and TRBJ1-2; maybe TRBD1 (6 bases). The CDR3 extends over 15 amino acids. CDR1 is SEHNR, CDR2 FQNEAQ, per germline (reference sequence). V lost 4 bases and J 0 bases, leaving 12 bases between the germline ends. DNA of the CDR3: TGTGCCAGCAGCTCGACAGGATCAGCTAACTATGGCTACACCTTC. Translation: CASSSTGSANYGYTF.

This clonotype was recorded at least ten times. The V gene is TRBV20-1, the J gene TRBJ1-1, with 7 nucleotides matching TRBD1. The CDR3 is 13 residues long. Losses at the gene ends were 3 bases for V and 8 bases for J; bases not matched to a gene: 9. CDR1 DFQATT and CDR2 SNEGSKA come from the germline V gene (reference sequence). CDR3 sequence (DNA): TGCAGTGCTAGCTCCGACAGGGCTTCGGAAGCTTTCTTT. Encoded protein: CSASSDRASEAFF.

This clonotype appeared many times. This chain's CDR3 is CASSREWGDTGELFF. The CDR3 nucleotides are TGTGCCAGCAGCAGAGAGTGGGGTGATACCGGGGAGCTGTTTTTT. The rearrangement uses TRBV11-3 and TRBJ2-2, with D unresolved. V was shortened by 5 bases and J by 5 bases, with 15 bases between the two germline ends. Germline CDR1 and CDR2: SGHNT and YENEEA. This CDR3 is 15 amino acids long.

This clonotype was picked up many times. This chain links TRBV5-1 with TRBJ2-1, with 9 bases identical to TRBD1. The trim removed 6 bases at V and 10 bases at J, leaving 11 bases unmatched. The CDR3 length is 14 residues. Germline assignment: CDR1 SGHRS and CDR2 YFSETQ. The chain's CDR3 is CASTINRGQLEQFF. The DNA of the CDR3 is TGCGCCAGCACGATCAACAGGGGGCAGTTGGAGCAGTTCTTC.

This clonotype was observed many times. The chain uses TRBV5-1 and TRBJ1-4; D not resolved. V lost 0 bases, J lost 8 bases, and 14 bases lay in between. The CDR3 loop spans 15 amino acids. From germline, CDR1 is SGHRS and CDR2 YFSETQ. CDR3 loop: CASSLGTSGEEKLFF. In DNA, the CDR3 is TGCGCCAGCAGCTTGGGGACCTCCGGGGAGGAAAAACTGTTTTTT.

This clonotype has a count of ten or more. The chain employs TRBV7-2 and TRBJ1-5, with D tentatively TRBD1 (6 bases). The CDR3 extends over 15 amino acids. Germline CDR1 is SGHTA and CDR2 is FQGNSA. The V end lost 5 bases, the J end lost 7 bases, and 18 bases lay between the germline ends. The CDR3 DNA sequence: TGTGCCAGCAGCCAACTTGGGACAACCAACCAGCCCCAGCATTTT. Its translation: CASSQLGTTNQPQHF.

This clonotype occurred many times. The chain employs TRBV10-2 and TRBJ2-3, with 8 bases identical to TRBD2. The CDR3 is 15 amino acids. V gave up 3 bases and J gave up 4 bases; unmatched junction bases: 6. CDR1 is WSHSY and CDR2 is SAAADI in the germline V gene. The CDR3 here is CASSERGGGPDTQYF. CDR3 coding DNA: TGCGCCAGCAGTGAACGGGGGGGTGGCCCAGATACGCAGTATTTT.

This clonotype was observed at least ten times. The chain carries TRBV7-9 and TRBJ2-5; no clear D. CDR1 is SEHNR and CDR2 is FQNEAQ in the germline V gene (reference sequence). This CDR3 region has 14 residues. V shed 1 base and J shed 4 bases, with 10 bases lying between them. CDR3 in DNA: TGTGCCAGCAGCTTAGAAAGGGCCTCAGAGACCCAGTACTTC. Its translation is CASSLERASETQYF.

There are many counts of this clonotype. The rearrangement links TRBV5-1 to TRBJ2-7; 11 nucleotides line up with TRBD1. The V and J ends lost 0 bases and 4 bases, in that order; junction bases with no gene match: 0. This CDR3 is built from 14 residues. The V gene's germline CDR1 is SGHRS and CDR2 YFSETQ. The CDR3 nucleotides are TGCGCCAGCAGCTTGGGGGACAGGGGGTACGAGCAGTACTTC. Translation: CASSLGDRGYEQYF.

DNA for the CDR3: TGTGCCATCAGTGGAGGAGAAAATGACACACTGTTTTTT. Its protein is CAISGGENDTLFF. This rearrangement joins TRBV10-3 to TRBJ1-4, with no clear D. Germline CDR1 and CDR2: ENHRY and SYGVKD. CDR3 length equals 13 residues. V lost 4 bases and J 13 bases, leaving 16 bases between the germline ends.

This clonotype has at least ten counts. V gene TRBV20-1 combines with J gene TRBJ2-1, with 12 bases fitting TRBD1. V was pared by 8 bases and J by 7 bases, with 12 bases of the junction left unmatched. Germline V lookup: CDR1 DFQATT, CDR2 SNEGSKA (reference sequence). The CDR3 extends over 15 amino acids. The CDR3 DNA reads as TGCAGTCCGGAGAGGGGACAGGGGGCGCAGAATGAGCAGTTCTTC. Amino acid sequence: CSPERGQGAQNEQFF.

This clonotype was counted ten times or more. The rearrangement links TRBV7-6 to TRBJ1-6, with D tentatively TRBD1 (5 bases). The V end lost 0 bases, the J end lost 10 bases, and 13 bases lay between the germline ends. The CDR3 runs to 15 residues. Germline V gene data show CDR1 as SGHVS and CDR2 as FNYEAQ. The CDR3 protein is CASSLAEGLESPLHF. CDR3 in DNA: TGTGCCAGCAGCTTAGCTGAGGGACTGGAATCACCCCTCCACTTT.

This clonotype was detected ten times or more. This chain uses TRBV5-1 with TRBJ2-5; D unclear. V was pared by 0 bases and J by 0 bases, with 3 bases between. The CDR3 is 13 amino acids. CDR1 is SGHRS, CDR2 YFSETQ, per germline. The chain's CDR3 is CASSLGDQETQYF. The CDR3 DNA reads TGCGCCAGCAGCTTGGGGGACCAAGAGACCCAGTACTTC.

This clonotype was seen many times. This rearrangement joins TRBV7-9 to TRBJ2-1; 8 nucleotides line up with TRBD1. The CDR3 covers 14 residues. The V gene's germline CDR1 is SEHNR and CDR2 FQNEAQ (reference sequence). Trimming at V came to 10 bases and at J to 6 bases, leaving 11 bases not matched to a gene. In nucleotides, the CDR3 is TGTGCCACCACCACCGGGACAGGAATCAATGAGCAGTTCTTC. Translation: CATTTGTGINEQFF.

This clonotype was seen ten or more times. The chain uses TRBV7-2 and TRBJ2-2; a possible D gene is TRBD2 (6 bases). Germline CDR1 SGHTA, CDR2 FQGNSA. Trimming took off 0 bases at V and 6 bases at J, with 11 bases between the two ends. The CDR3 contains 15 residues. In DNA form, the CDR3 reads TGTGCCAGCAGCTTAGCGTCGGGGAGGCCCGGGGAGCTGTTTTTT. Residues: CASSLASGRPGELFF.

This clonotype was seen ten or more times. This chain connects TRBV12-3 or TRBV12-4 to TRBJ1-2; D may be TRBD1 (5 bases). V lost 2 bases and J lost 3, with 13 bases in between. The CDR3 has 15 residues. The CDR3 nucleotides are TGTGCCAGCAGTTTAAGGTCAGGGCAAGACTATGGCTACACCTTC. It is translated as CASSLRSGQDYGYTF.

This clonotype was detected many times. The chain couples TRBV20-1 to TRBJ2-1, with D possibly matching TRBD2 (5 bases). V was shortened by 5 bases and J by 5 bases, with 22 bases between the two germline ends. Looked up from germline, CDR1 is DFQATT and CDR2 is SNEGSKA (reference sequence). The CDR3 covers 16 residues. CDR3 in DNA: TGCAGTGCTTGTTTCCTACAAGACCTCGGGGACAATGAGCAGTTCTTC. Translation gives CSACFLQDLGDNEQFF.

This clonotype showed up many times. The chain has TRBV12-3 or TRBV12-4 and TRBJ2-5, with TRBD2 matching 11 bases. This CDR3 contains 15 residues. Trimming cost V 5 bases and J 4 bases; bases outside gene matches: 6. CDR3 coding DNA: TGTGCCAGCAGTACGACTAGCGGGGTGGGAGAGACCCAGTACTTC. This sequence encodes CASSTTSGVGETQYF.

This clonotype was recorded many times. The rearrangement uses TRBV5-1 and TRBJ1-2; D uncertain. CDR1 and CDR2 (germline): SGHRS, YFSETQ. This CDR3 has 13 amino acids. V lost 3 bases, J lost 8 bases, and 14 bases lay in between. The CDR3 here is CASSSGPDVGYTF. The CDR3 DNA follows: TGCGCCAGCAGCTCCGGGCCCGACGTGGGCTACACCTTC.

There are many counts of this clonotype. The chain has TRBV11-3 and TRBJ2-3; perhaps TRBD2 as D (6 bases). The V and J ends lost 0 bases and 2 bases respectively, with 15 bases between them. Germline-derived CDR1 and CDR2 are SGHNT and YENEEA. The CDR3 covers 17 residues. The DNA of the CDR3 is TGTGCCAGCAGCTTAGACGGCCTAGCGAGAACCACAGATACGCAGTATTTT. Encoded protein: CASSLDGLARTTDTQYF.

The table lists this clonotype with many counts. The rearrangement uses TRBV18 and TRBJ2-7; 7 bases fit TRBD2. Unmatched junction bases numbered 5, after V lost 3 bases and J lost 0 bases. The germline V gene encodes CDR1 KGHSH and CDR2 LQKENI. This CDR3 is built from 15 residues. This CDR3 is CASSPASGSSYEQYF. The CDR3 DNA sequence: TGTGCCAGCTCACCGGCTAGCGGTTCCTCCTACGAGCAGTACTTC.

This clonotype showed up just a few times. A read error may be the cause here, since a much bigger clone is one base away. V usage is TRBV9 and J usage is TRBJ1-3; D gene uncertain. The V gene lost 3 bases and the J gene lost 10 bases, with 14 bases spanning the gap. Germline V lookup: CDR1 SGDLS, CDR2 YYNGEE. This CDR3 comprises 13 residues. In nucleotides, the CDR3 is TGTGCCAGCAGCGGAGTTGACGGAGAAACCATATATTTT. Translating it yields CASSGVDGETIYF.

The genes are TRBV5-1 and TRBJ2-1; a possible D gene is TRBD1 (5 bases). V dropped 0 bases and J dropped 7 bases, with 17 bases sitting between them. CDR3 length equals 16 residues. Germline-derived CDR1 and CDR2 are SGHRS and YFSETQ. The CDR3 region is CASSLETDTFGNEQFF. Here the CDR3 DNA reads TGCGCCAGCAGCTTGGAGACAGACACTTTCGGGAATGAGCAGTTCTTC.

This clonotype was recorded at least ten times. The genes are TRBV9 and TRBJ2-5; a possible D gene is TRBD1 (5 bases). CDR3 length: 15 amino acids. Between the trimmed V and J ends, which lost 0 bases and 4 bases, there was a span of 13 bases. CDR1 and CDR2 (germline): SGDLS, YYNGEE. The CDR3 nucleotides read TGTGCCAGCAGCGTAGGAGCAGGGTCGGTAGAGACCCAGTACTTC. It yields the protein CASSVGAGSVETQYF.

This clonotype has at least ten counts. CDR3 sequence reads: CASSKGGNTEAFF. The CDR3 region has the DNA TGTGCCAGCAGCAAAGGGGGCAACACTGAAGCTTTCTTT. The V gene is TRBV7-9, the J gene TRBJ1-1; 7 positions agree with TRBD1. This CDR3 comprises 13 residues. V shed 5 bases, J shed 2 bases, and the junction held 2 bases outside the gene matches. Germline V CDR1 and CDR2: SEHNR, FQNEAQ (reference sequence).